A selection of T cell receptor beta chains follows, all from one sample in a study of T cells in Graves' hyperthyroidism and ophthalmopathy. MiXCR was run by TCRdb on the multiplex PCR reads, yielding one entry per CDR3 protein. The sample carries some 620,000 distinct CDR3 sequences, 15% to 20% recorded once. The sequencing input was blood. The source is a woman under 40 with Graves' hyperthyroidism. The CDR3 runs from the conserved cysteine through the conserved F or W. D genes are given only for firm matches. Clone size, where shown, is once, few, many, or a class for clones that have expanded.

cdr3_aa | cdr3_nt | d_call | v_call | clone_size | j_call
CASSHGQGEAFF | TGCGCCAGCAGCCACGGACAGGGCGAAGCTTTCTTT | TRBD1 | TRBV4-1 | many | TRBJ1-1
CASNHPGDLIRSPLHF | TGTGCCAGCAATCACCCAGGCGATCTCATACGTTCACCCCTCCACTTT | - | TRBV28 | - | TRBJ1-6
CSVKGLAGGQAYEQYF | TGCAGCGTAAAAGGACTAGCGGGAGGGCAGGCCTACGAGCAGTACTTC | TRBD2 | TRBV29-1 | few | TRBJ2-7
CASSEAPSTEAFF | TGTGCCAGCAGTGAAGCCCCTTCCACTGAAGCTTTCTTT | - | TRBV2 | many | TRBJ1-1
CASSSPVTSGRYSTDTQYF | TGTGCCAGCAGCTCCCCCGTGACTAGCGGGAGATATAGCACAGATACGCAGTATTTT | TRBD2 | TRBV7-9 | few | TRBJ2-3
CATGDRVAEQYF | TGTGCCACCGGGGACAGGGTGGCCGAGCAGTACTTC | TRBD1 | TRBV10-3 | - | TRBJ2-7
CASSLAQPNQPQHF | TGTGCCAGCAGCTTAGCACAGCCTAATCAGCCCCAGCATTTT | - | TRBV11-2 | - | TRBJ1-5
CASNSLVANYGYTF | TGTGCCAGCAATAGCCTGGTGGCTAACTATGGCTACACCTTC | - | TRBV28 | - | TRBJ1-2
CASAGVGGEQFF | TGTGCCAGCGCGGGAGTAGGGGGTGAGCAGTTCTTC | - | TRBV7-9 | - | TRBJ2-1
CATSRAPRGNTGELFF | TGTGCCACCAGCAGAGCCCCCAGGGGCAACACCGGGGAGCTGTTTTTT | - | TRBV15 | many | TRBJ2-2
CASRPGTTNTGELFF | TGTGCCAGCAGACCCGGGACTACGAACACCGGGGAGCTGTTTTTT | TRBD2 | TRBV6-2/TRBV6-3 | many | TRBJ2-2
CASSLGGISTGELFF | TGTGCCAGCAGTTTAGGTGGGATTAGCACCGGGGAGCTGTTTTTT | - | TRBV12-3/TRBV12-4 | few | TRBJ2-2
CASSQEFGGREETQYF | TGTGCCAGCAGCCAAGAATTCGGGGGCCGGGAAGAGACCCAGTACTTC | - | TRBV3-1 | many | TRBJ2-5
CASSLWASGAGELFF | TGTGCCAGCAGCTTATGGGCCTCTGGGGCCGGGGAGCTGTTTTTT | - | TRBV7-3 | many | TRBJ2-2
CASSLGLAGESHFF | TGTGCCAGCAGTCTGGGACTAGCGGGAGAATCGCATTTCTTC | TRBD2 | TRBV28 | - | TRBJ2-1
CASSLEDASYEQYF | TGTGCCAGCAGCTTAGAGGACGCCTCCTACGAGCAGTACTTC | - | TRBV7-2 | many | TRBJ2-7
CASSQDPSGAGGDHEQYF | TGCGCCAGCAGCCAAGATCCATCGGGAGCGGGAGGGGACCACGAGCAGTACTTC | TRBD2 | TRBV4-1 | - | TRBJ2-7
CSAHESSGLAGGPWDTQYF | TGCAGTGCCCATGAATCATCGGGACTAGCGGGAGGGCCTTGGGATACGCAGTATTTT | TRBD2 | TRBV20-1 | many | TRBJ2-3
CSAPLARTNTGELFF | TGCAGTGCTCCGCTAGCGCGCACGAACACCGGGGAGCTGTTTTTT | - | TRBV20-1 | few | TRBJ2-2
CASSFAGTGGYNEQFF | TGTGCCAGCAGTTTCGCCGGGACAGGGGGCTACAATGAGCAGTTCTTC | TRBD1 | TRBV12-3/TRBV12-4 | - | TRBJ2-1
CASSLSSGSEVIGNEQFF | TGTGCCAGCAGCTTGTCTAGCGGGAGTGAGGTCATCGGCAATGAGCAGTTCTTC | TRBD2 | TRBV7-3 | many | TRBJ2-1
CASSGTDADTQHF | TGTGCCAGCAGTGGGACAGACGCAGATACGCAGCATTTT | TRBD1 | TRBV28 | once | TRBJ1-5
CASADRGTTDTQYF | TGTGCCAGCGCGGACAGGGGGACCACAGATACGCAGTATTTT | TRBD1 | TRBV7-3 | many | TRBJ2-3
CAFGLAESTDTQYF | TGTGCCTTTGGACTAGCGGAGAGCACAGATACGCAGTATTTT | TRBD2 | TRBV30 | few | TRBJ2-3
CASRATGSYEQYF | TGTGCCAGCAGAGCGACAGGGTCCTACGAGCAGTACTTC | TRBD1 | TRBV28 | many | TRBJ2-7
CASSGSGKFYEQYF | TGTGCCAGCAGCGGTAGCGGGAAATTTTACGAGCAGTACTTC | TRBD2 | TRBV7-2 | many | TRBJ2-7
CASSYSNLESNEQFF | TGTGCCAGCAGTTACTCGAATTTGGAGTCAAATGAGCAGTTCTTC | - | TRBV6-6 | many | TRBJ2-1